The 27 T cell receptor beta chains below come from one sample, sequenced in a study of shared clonotypes between healthy human individuals. The assay was immunoSEQ multiplex PCR, and TCRdb's table has in-frame clones only and misses some. This sample has around 500,000 clones, with over 75% found just once. The sample was PBMCs. These receptors all stem from a woman aged 40 to 50 in good health. Some clones in this sample may be carry-over from other donors' samples.

The V call is TRBV25-1, the J call TRBJ1-5; TRBD1 might be the D (5 bases). V was pared by 5 bases and J by 4 bases, with 12 bases between. CDR3 length equals 14 residues. Germline V gene sequence: CDR1 MGHDK, CDR2 SYGVNS. The CDR3 bases are TGTGCCAGCAGTTACGGGACGGAGAATCAGCCCCAGCATTTT. Translating gives CASSYGTENQPQHF.

Note on this clone: A far larger clone is one base from this, pointing to a likely read error. The chain recombines TRBV7-3 with TRBJ1-2; 7 bases map to TRBD1. The length of the CDR3 is 14 residues. Germline values: CDR1 SGHTA, CDR2 FQGTGA. Unmatched junction bases numbered 4, after V lost 5 bases and J lost 1 base. CDR3 DNA: TGTGCCAGCAGCCAGGGACAGAGTAACTATGGCTACACCTTC. Amino acid sequence: CASSQGQSNYGYTF.

The CDR3 DNA follows: TGTGCCAGCAGTTCGTCCCGCGTAGCGGGAGTGGATACGCAGTATTTT. Amino acid sequence: CASSSSRVAGVDTQYF. V usage is TRBV27 and J usage is TRBJ2-3; 9 positions match TRBD2. Germline CDR1 is MNHEY and CDR2 is SMNVEV (reference sequence). J gave up 6 bases and V 4 bases, and 11 bases lay outside the gene matches. CDR3 length: 16 amino acids.

The chain couples TRBV7-5 to TRBJ1-2; the listed D gene, TRBD1, was not tested against the DNA. TRBV7-5 is shown as a pseudogene. CDR3 length: 14 amino acids. CDR3 sequence: CARSQGCRDVGYTF. For the CDR3, the DNA is TGTGCCAGAAGCCAAGGGTGCAGGGATGTTGGCTACACCTTC.

This sequence joins TRBV6-5 and TRBJ1-6; D possibly corresponds to TRBD1 (5 bases). V lost 10 bases and J 10 bases, leaving 20 bases between the germline ends. The CDR3 length is 14 residues. From germline, CDR1 is MNHEY and CDR2 SVGAGI. In nucleotides, the CDR3 is TGTGCCAACACTTACAGAACAGGCGGCTCACCCCTCCACTTT. It translates to CANTYRTGGSPLHF.

There are a few counts of this clone. The rearrangement joins TRBV27 to TRBJ2-5, with TRBD1 identical over 9 bases. Trimming removed 1 base from V and 3 bases from J; junction bases left unmatched: 9. CDR3 length: 17 residues. In germline, CDR1 is MNHEY, CDR2 SMNVEV (reference sequence). CDR3 sequence reads: CASSLFRTGVTEETQYF. CDR3 nucleotides: TGTGCCAGCAGTTTATTCAGGACAGGGGTAACCGAAGAGACCCAGTACTTC.

The chain couples TRBV29-1 to TRBJ1-2, with 7 bases matching TRBD1. CDR1 and CDR2 from the germline V gene are SQVTM and ANQGSEA. Trimming took 7 bases from V and 0 from J; bases not matched to a gene: 5. CDR3 size: 13 residues. This CDR3 reads CSARQGTNYGYTF. CDR3 in DNA: TGCAGCGCCCGACAGGGCACTAACTATGGCTACACCTTC.

With respect to this clone: Other nucleotide sequences from this sample produce the same CDR3. The V gene is TRBV5-1, the J gene TRBJ1-1; tentatively, D is TRBD1 (6 bases). Deletions cut 4 bases from V and 0 bases from J, with 10 bases between. CDR3 length equals 14 residues. CDR1 and CDR2 from the germline V gene are SGHRS and YFSETQ. The CDR3 DNA sequence: TGCGCCAGCAGCCCCAGGGACATGAACACTGAAGCTTTCTTT. This translates into CASSPRDMNTEAFF. Using reference TRBV5-1 and TRBJ1-1 for the parts outside the CDR3, the full variable domain is KAGVTQTPRYLIKTRGQQVTLSCSPISGHRSVSWYQQTPGQGLQFLFEYFSETQRNKGNFPGRFSGRQFSNSRSEMNVSTLELGDSALYLCASSPRDMNTEAFFGQGTRLTVV.

The rearrangement uses TRBV2 and TRBJ2-5; 8 bases match TRBD2. CDR1 is SNHLY, CDR2 FYNNEI, per germline. The trim removed 6 bases at V and 5 bases at J, leaving 11 bases unmatched. The CDR3 is 15 residues long. CDR3 protein: CASSMRTGGGETQYF. As DNA, the CDR3 is TGTGCCAGCAGCATGAGGACGGGAGGGGGGGAGACCCAGTACTTC.

V usage is TRBV12-1 and J usage is TRBJ1-2; the D call of TRBD1 is as the table states it, not checked on the DNA. TRBV12-1 is flagged as a pseudogene. The CDR3 is 17 residues long. Here the CDR3 reads CASSFARRGAPDYGYTF. The CDR3 DNA sequence: TGTGCCAGCAGCTTTGCGCGCAGGGGGGCGCCCGACTATGGCTACACCTTC.

The chain combines TRBV6-4 with TRBJ2-5; 12 nucleotides align to TRBD2. Germline CDR1 is MRHNA and CDR2 is SNTAGT. This CDR3 spans 14 amino acids. V shed 4 bases and J 4 bases; nucleotides not matched to a gene: 1. The CDR3 DNA reads TGTGCCAGCAGTGCACTAGCGGGAGGAGAGACCCAGTACTTC. Residues: CASSALAGGETQYF.

The chain employs TRBV7-3 and TRBJ2-1; 9 nucleotides line up with TRBD1. V was pared by 3 bases and J by 7 bases, with 1 base of the junction left unmatched. The CDR3 is made up of 13 amino acids. Germline V CDR1 and CDR2: SGHTA, FQGTGA. The CDR3 loop is CASSFGQGNEQFF. The CDR3 coding sequence is TGTGCCAGCAGCTTCGGACAGGGGAATGAGCAGTTCTTC.

J is TRBJ1-2 and V is TRBV12-5; 7 nucleotides align to TRBD1. The V gene's germline CDR1 is LGHNT and CDR2 FRNRAP. With 1 base clipped from V and 4 bases from J, the junction kept 9 bases outside the gene matches. This CDR3 has 16 amino acids. Here the CDR3 reads CASGLARDRTFYGYTF. CDR3 coding DNA: TGTGCTAGTGGTTTGGCCCGGGACAGAACCTTCTATGGCTACACCTTC. The full variable domain, in which reference TRBV12-5 and TRBJ1-2 provide the parts outside the CDR3, is DARVTQTPRHKVTEMGQEVTMRCQPILGHNTVFWYRQTMMQGLELLAYFRNRAPLDDSGMPKDRFSAEMPDATLATLKIQPSEPRDSAVYFCASGLARDRTFYGYTFGSGTRLTVV.

The rearrangement joins TRBV18 to TRBJ2-1; possibly TRBD2 for D (7 bases). V lost 1 base, J lost 8 bases, and 9 bases lay in between. Germline V gene lookup returns CDR1 KGHSH and CDR2 LQKENI. This CDR3 is built from 13 residues. The CDR3 loop is CASSPRGGDEQFF. For the CDR3, the DNA is TGTGCCAGCTCACCACGAGGGGGGGATGAGCAGTTCTTC.

V and J are TRBV19 and TRBJ2-7, with D possibly called TRBD1 or TRBD2 (5 bases each). Germline lookup yields CDR1 LNHDA and CDR2 SQIVND (reference sequence). V lost 2 bases, J lost 0 bases, and 11 bases lay in between. CDR3 size: 15 residues. CDR3 sequence: CASSIHRDGSYEQYF. The CDR3 nucleotides read TGTGCCAGTAGTATACACCGGGACGGCTCCTACGAGCAGTACTTC.

V and J are TRBV2 and TRBJ2-3, with D possibly TRBD2 on 5 matching bases. The V end lost 10 bases, the J end lost 1 base, and 15 bases lay between the germline ends. The CDR3 sequence is 14 residues long. The germline V gene encodes CDR1 SNHLY and CDR2 FYNNEI. CDR3 protein: CANHQEARTDTQYF. The CDR3 region has the DNA TGTGCCAACCATCAGGAGGCTCGCACAGATACGCAGTATTTT. The entire variable domain, with the rest obtained from reference TRBV2 and TRBJ2-3, is as follows: EPEVTQTPSHQVTQMGQEVILRCVPISNHLYFYWYRQILGQKVEFLVSFYNNEISEKSEIFDDQFSVERPDGSNFTLKIRSTKLEDSAMYFCANHQEARTDTQYFGPGTRLTVL.

The V and J genes are TRBV10-3 and TRBJ2-1, with 7 positions matching TRBD2. CDR1 and CDR2 (germline): ENHRY, SYGVKD. The CDR3 sequence is 14 residues long. The V segment lost 4 bases and the J segment 1 base; nucleotides outside the gene matches: 1. The CDR3, as DNA: TGTGCCATCAGTGCAGCGGGATCCTACAATGAGCAGTTCTTC. Translation: CAISAAGSYNEQFF.

This clone was detected only a few times. The chain combines TRBV5-1 with TRBJ2-3, with D tentatively TRBD1 (5 bases). Trimming shortened V by 0 bases and J by 0 bases, and 8 bases separated the two germline ends. The CDR3 is made up of 15 amino acids. Germline V CDR1 and CDR2: SGHRS, YFSETQ. CDR3 protein: CASSLVGASTDTQYF. The CDR3 nucleotides read TGCGCCAGCAGCTTGGTAGGGGCCAGCACAGATACGCAGTATTTT.

V and J are TRBV2 and TRBJ2-5; 9 nucleotides agree with TRBD2. Germline CDR1 SNHLY, CDR2 FYNNEI. The CDR3 totals 15 residues. Unmatched junction bases numbered 11, after V lost 7 bases and J lost 5 bases. This CDR3 reads CASIIGLAGLETQYF. The CDR3 bases are TGTGCCAGCATCATTGGGCTAGCGGGATTGGAGACCCAGTACTTC.

The chain couples TRBV25-1 to TRBJ2-1, with a possible D match to TRBD2 (6 bases). In germline, CDR1 is MGHDK, CDR2 SYGVNS. V was shortened by 4 bases and J by 2 bases, with 12 bases between the two germline ends. The CDR3 loop spans 15 amino acids. CDR3 loop: CASSGLERTYNEQFF. The CDR3 region has the DNA TGTGCCAGCAGTGGACTAGAGCGCACCTACAATGAGCAGTTCTTC.

The chain has TRBV13 and TRBJ1-1; D possibly corresponds to TRBD1 (5 bases). Germline-derived CDR1 and CDR2 are PRHDT and FYEKMQ (reference sequence). V lost 1 base and J lost 10, with 10 bases in between. The CDR3 is made up of 12 amino acids. The DNA of the CDR3 is TGTGCCAGCAGCTTAGAAGGGGCGAGAGCTTTCTTT. This gives the protein CASSLEGARAFF.

The chain combines TRBV29-1 with TRBJ2-3; D gene uncertain. This CDR3 spans 10 amino acids. The germline V gene has CDR1 SQVTM and CDR2 ANQGSEA. V was trimmed by 6 bases and J by 9 bases, leaving 10 bases between them. The CDR3 reads CSVYLSTQYF. The CDR3 DNA reads TGCAGCGTGTACCTATCCACGCAGTATTTT.

The chain carries TRBV4-2 and TRBJ1-2; 8 nucleotides line up with TRBD1. After removal of 4 bases from V and 3 bases from J, the junction contained 4 bases not matched to a gene. The CDR3 has 14 residues. Germline V lookup: CDR1 LGHNA, CDR2 YNFKEQ. The CDR3 sequence: CASSLPGQDYGYTF. In nucleotides, the CDR3 is TGTGCCAGCAGCCTACCGGGACAGGACTATGGCTACACCTTC.

Turning to this clone: A far larger clone is one nucleotide away, so this likely arose from a read error. The V and J genes are TRBV30 and TRBJ2-5; possible D gene TRBD2, 5 bases. The J call is uncertain, as TRBJ2-7 better fits the DNA end. Per germline, CDR1 GTSNPN and CDR2 SVGIG (reference sequence). This CDR3 is built from 15 residues. This chain's CDR3 is CAWSLGPAGTYEQYF. The CDR3 DNA is TGTGCCTGGAGCCTCGGACCAGCCGGGACCTACGAGCAGTACTTC.

Concerning this clone: A read error is likely here: a far larger clone is one base away. Other DNA sequences in this sample translate to the same CDR3. The chain carries TRBV10-2 and TRBJ2-7; 9 bases are a match to TRBD1. CDR1 is WSHSY and CDR2 is SAAADI in the germline V gene. There are 16 residues in the CDR3. CDR3 DNA: TGCGCCAGCAGTGACCCCTCCGGGACAGGGTCCTACGAGCAGTACTTT. This codes for CASSDPSGTGSYEQYF.

The chain is built from TRBV7-2 and TRBJ2-7; D assignment may be TRBD1 or TRBD2 (5 bases each). The germline V gene has CDR1 SGHTA and CDR2 FQGNSA. The V and J ends lost 5 bases and 6 bases respectively, with 17 bases between them. The CDR3 runs 14 residues. CDR3 bases: TGTGCCAGCAGCCTGAGGCAGGGACGGGGCGAGCAGTACTTC. This codes for CASSLRQGRGEQYF.

Details on this clone: This likely reflects a read error, since a far larger clone is one base away. J is TRBJ2-7 and V is TRBV5-1; D is unclear. The CDR3 is 12 amino acids. Germline values: CDR1 SGHRS, CDR2 YFSETQ. Trimming left V 10 bases short and J 0 bases short, with 11 bases between. The CDR3 DNA reads as TGCGCCGGCATATCGGACTCCTACGAGCAGTACTTC. The encoded protein is CAGISDSYEQYF.